The next 29 T cell receptor beta chains were all read from a single sample in a study of CD8 T cells in Susac syndrome. Random hexamers were used to reverse transcribe the RNA input (about 0.5 to 1 ug). TCRdb re-derived calls from the immunoSEQ multiplex PCR reads in MiXCR, one entry per CDR3 protein. The repertoire consists of about 150,000 distinct CDR3 sequences, with about 95% occurring once and the leading ten covering 0.095% to 0.14%. Sequencing input: CD4+ T cells from PBMCs. Source of these receptors: a human donor with multiple sclerosis.

This sequence joins TRBV20-1 and TRBJ2-1; the D gene is possibly TRBD1 (6 bases). CDR3 length: 11 amino acids. The germline V gene has CDR1 DFQATT and CDR2 SNEGSKA (reference sequence). V lost 5 bases, J lost 8 bases, and 10 bases lay in between. CDR3 in amino acids: CSAPRGYEQFF. The CDR3 DNA follows: TGCAGTGCTCCCAGGGGATATGAGCAGTTCTTC.

The CDR3 loop reads CSANPTGDDATNEKLFF. The CDR3 nucleotides are TGCAGTGCTAACCCGACAGGGGACGACGCAACTAATGAAAAACTGTTTTTT. This chain uses TRBV20-1 with TRBJ1-4; the match to TRBD1 covers 8 bases. CDR3 length: 17 residues. The germline gives CDR1 DFQATT, CDR2 SNEGSKA (reference sequence). Trimming removed 4 bases from V and 0 bases from J; junction bases left unmatched: 10.

The chain carries TRBV29-1 and TRBJ2-1; D could derive from TRBD1 or TRBD2 (5 bases each). The CDR3 length is 12 residues. Germline V gene sequence: CDR1 SQVTM, CDR2 ANQGSEA. V was shortened by 7 bases and J by 9 bases, with 16 bases between the two germline ends. CDR3 bases: TGCAGCGCTGGGGGACCGGCGAGTGAGCAGTTCTTC. Amino acid sequence: CSAGGPASEQFF.

The gene calls are TRBV13 and TRBJ1-4; 8 bases fit TRBD1. Germline values: CDR1 PRHDT, CDR2 FYEKMQ (reference sequence). The CDR3 loop spans 14 amino acids. J lost 6 bases, V lost 5 bases, and 5 bases had no gene match. The DNA for the CDR3 is TGTGCCAGCAGCCCTCAGGACAGGGATGAAAAACTGTTTTTT. It encodes CASSPQDRDEKLFF.

V gene TRBV4-3 combines with J gene TRBJ1-5, with TRBD1 matching 7 bases. Looked up from germline, CDR1 is LGHNA and CDR2 is YSLEER. The CDR3 has 15 amino acids. V lost 0 bases, J lost 9 bases, and 8 bases stayed unmatched. CDR3: CASSQDAGGGGPQHF. Written as DNA, the CDR3 is TGCGCCAGCAGCCAAGATGCAGGGGGAGGTGGGCCCCAGCATTTT.

The chain links TRBV9 to TRBJ1-4; no clear D gene. CDR3 length: 13 residues. Germline CDR1 SGDLS, CDR2 YYNGEE. Trimming pared 7 bases from V and 4 bases from J, leaving 11 bases between. CDR3 DNA: TGTGCCAGCGGAAACCAGATTAATGAAAAACTGTTTTTT. Protein: CASGNQINEKLFF.

The chain joins TRBV9 to TRBJ2-6, with D perhaps given as TRBD1 or TRBD2 (6 bases each). With 2 bases removed from V and 0 bases from J, the gap between germline ends came to 12 bases. CDR3 length equals 17 residues. Germline V gives CDR1 SGDLS, CDR2 YYNGEE. Written as DNA, the CDR3 is TGTGCCAGCAGCGTTAGGGGGGTGGGCTCTGGGGCCAACGTCCTGACTTTC. It codes for CASSVRGVGSGANVLTF.

This chain links TRBV15 with TRBJ1-5, with TRBD1 as a possible D gene (5 bases). V was cut by 2 bases and J by 4 bases, with 15 bases left in between. Germline V gene lookup returns CDR1 LNHNV and CDR2 YYDKDF (reference sequence). The CDR3 consists of 16 residues. The CDR3 DNA reads as TGTGCCACCAGCAGAAACTTGGCGGGGGGTAATCAGCCCCAGCATTTT. Translated, it gives CATSRNLAGGNQPQHF.

The V call is TRBV5-1, the J call TRBJ1-2; D unresolved. The CDR3 extends over 13 amino acids. Germline V CDR1 and CDR2: SGHRS, YFSETQ. The ends were cut back, 2 bases at V and 8 bases at J, with 13 bases in the middle. As DNA, the CDR3 is TGCGCCAGCAGCTTAGGCGGAAACCCAGGCTACACCTTC. This codes for CASSLGGNPGYTF.

The chain employs TRBV30 and TRBJ1-5, with D maybe TRBD1 (5 bases). The CDR3 is made up of 13 amino acids. The germline V gene has CDR1 GTSNPN and CDR2 SVGIG (reference sequence). The germline V and J ends were trimmed by 5 bases and 4 bases, with 12 bases remaining between them. The CDR3 DNA reads TGTGCCTGGGGGGGAGAGATTAATCAGCCCCAGCATTTT. Its translation: CAWGGEINQPQHF.

This clonotype was seen only a few times. V gene TRBV13 combines with J gene TRBJ1-1; D gene unclear. The CDR3 spans 14 residues. The V gene's germline CDR1 is PRHDT and CDR2 FYEKMQ (reference sequence). V lost 0 bases, J lost 1 base, and 6 bases lay in between. The CDR3 spells CASSLGPRNTEAFF. The CDR3 nucleotides read TGTGCCAGCAGCTTAGGCCCTCGGAACACTGAAGCTTTCTTT.

V gene TRBV30 combines with J gene TRBJ1-2; D is undetermined. The germline V gene has CDR1 GTSNPN and CDR2 SVGIG (reference sequence). Trimming took off 4 bases at V and 5 bases at J, with 17 bases between the two ends. The CDR3 covers 14 residues. The CDR3 loop reads CAWTSHQASYGYTF. The CDR3 region has the DNA TGTGCCTGGACATCTCACCAGGCCTCGTATGGCTACACCTTC.

This clonotype has a single count. This chain connects TRBV12-3 or TRBV12-4 to TRBJ2-3; D is possibly TRBD2 (6 bases). Trimming pared 0 bases from V and 6 bases from J, leaving 13 bases between. The CDR3 loop spans 15 amino acids. CDR3 in DNA: TGTGCCAGCAGTTTAGCGGGGGGTACTTCTGATACGCAGTATTTT. The encoded protein is CASSLAGGTSDTQYF.

The CDR3 bases are TGTGCCAGCAGTTACATGAACACTGAAGCTTTCTTT. Its translation: CASSYMNTEAFF. This chain uses TRBV6-6 with TRBJ1-1, with unresolved D. The V gene's germline CDR1 is MNHNY and CDR2 SVGAGI (reference sequence). The CDR3 consists of 12 residues. V lost 2 bases, J lost 0 bases, and 1 base lay in between.

The V and J genes are TRBV3-1 and TRBJ2-7, with D perhaps given as TRBD1 or TRBD2 (6 bases each). The CDR3 sequence is 13 residues long. Between the trimmed V and J ends, which lost 1 base and 9 bases, there was a span of 13 bases. Germline CDR1 LGHDT, CDR2 YNNKEL (reference sequence). The CDR3 nucleotides are TGTGCCAGCAGCCAAGTTATTTCGGGGGCGCAGTACTTC. This gives the protein CASSQVISGAQYF.

The CDR3 region is CASSPPEMGGTEAFF. The CDR3 region has the DNA TGTGCCAGCAGTCCGCCGGAGATGGGGGGCACTGAAGCTTTCTTT. The J gene is TRBJ1-1, the V gene TRBV28, with a possible D match to TRBD1 (5 bases). This CDR3 spans 15 amino acids. Trimming cost V 5 bases and J 4 bases, with 17 bases left between them. Germline V gene sequence: CDR1 MDHEN, CDR2 SYDVKM.

This clonotype was counted a single time. The chain has TRBV20-1 and TRBJ2-1; D is undetermined. The CDR3 has 15 residues. V lost 0 bases and J 2 bases, leaving 11 bases between the germline ends. Germline CDR1 DFQATT, CDR2 SNEGSKA (reference sequence). CDR3 nucleotides: TGCAGTGCTAGAGATTCCAGGTCAACCTACAATGAGCAGTTCTTC. This codes for CSARDSRSTYNEQFF.

The chain links TRBV28 to TRBJ2-7; 10 bases match TRBD1. Per germline, CDR1 MDHEN and CDR2 SYDVKM. V trimming: 8 bases; J trimming: 5 bases; junction bases outside the gene matches: 6. There are 13 residues in the CDR3. The CDR3 DNA is TGTGCCAGCGACCGGACAGGGGGACACGAGCAGTACTTC. Protein product: CASDRTGGHEQYF. The whole variable domain, filled in from reference TRBV28 and TRBJ2-7, reads DVKVTQSSRYLVKRTGEKVFLECVQDMDHENMFWYRQDPGLGLRLIYFSYDVKMKEKGDIPEGYSVSREKKERFSLILESASTNQTSMYLCASDRTGGHEQYFGPGTRLTVT.

The chain uses TRBV11-2 and TRBJ2-1; 8 nucleotides line up with TRBD2. The V segment lost 5 bases and the J segment 8 bases; nucleotides outside the gene matches: 11. CDR3 length: 15 residues. Looked up from germline, CDR1 is SGHAT and CDR2 is FQNNGV. The CDR3 region has the DNA TGTGCCAGCAGCGCGACCGGGGTAGCGGGGCATGAGCAGTTCTTC. This gives the protein CASSATGVAGHEQFF.

V is TRBV5-4 and J is TRBJ2-5; tentatively, D is TRBD1 (5 bases). With 4 bases removed from V and 3 bases from J, the gap between germline ends came to 10 bases. This CDR3 is 13 amino acids long. Germline CDR1 reads SGHNT; CDR2 reads YYREEE (reference sequence). In DNA form, the CDR3 reads TGTGCCAGCAGCCCGGACACCAAAGAGACCCAGTACTTC. This codes for CASSPDTKETQYF. The entire variable domain, with the rest obtained from reference TRBV5-4 and TRBJ2-5, is as follows: ETGVTQSPTHLIKTRGQQVTLRCSSQSGHNTVSWYQQALGQGPQFIFQYYREEENGRGNFPPRFSGLQFPNYSSELNVNALELDDSALYLCASSPDTKETQYFGPGTRLLVL.

This clonotype was detected only a few times. The V and J genes are TRBV7-2 and TRBJ2-3, with no clear D. V was trimmed by 3 bases and J by 6 bases, leaving 7 bases between them. The length of the CDR3 is 12 residues. Looked up from germline, CDR1 is SGHTA and CDR2 is FQGNSA. DNA of the CDR3: TGTGCCAGCAGCTTGGGTCGGGATACGCAGTATTTT. Amino acids: CASSLGRDTQYF.

The chain recombines TRBV12-3 or TRBV12-4 with TRBJ2-5; perhaps D is TRBD1 or TRBD2 (6 bases each). This CDR3 is 14 amino acids long. V lost 8 bases, J lost 5 bases, and 18 bases lay in between. The CDR3 DNA is TGTGCCAGCCGTAACAGGGCGGCGGGGGAGACCCAGTACTTC. It translates to CASRNRAAGETQYF.

The chain employs TRBV29-1 and TRBJ1-1; TRBD1 is a possible D gene (5 bases). Per germline, CDR1 SQVTM and CDR2 ANQGSEA. Trimming took off 5 bases at V and 8 bases at J, with 9 bases between the two ends. The CDR3 extends over 10 amino acids. The CDR3 here is CSVNTGEAFF. The CDR3 bases are TGCAGCGTTAATACAGGAGAAGCTTTCTTT.

The V gene is TRBV7-9, the J gene TRBJ1-1; D perhaps matches TRBD1 (6 bases). In germline, CDR1 is SEHNR, CDR2 FQNEAQ (reference sequence). Trimming removed 3 bases from V and 3 bases from J, with 8 bases in between. This CDR3 region has 13 residues. CDR3 sequence reads: CASSFEGDTEAFF. In DNA form, the CDR3 reads TGTGCCAGCAGCTTTGAGGGGGACACTGAAGCTTTCTTT. Together with reference TRBV7-9 and TRBJ1-1, the CDR3 gives the full variable domain: DTGVSQNPRHKITKRGQNVTFRCDPISEHNRLYWYRQTLGQGPEFLTYFQNEAQLEKSRLLSDRFSAERPKGSFSTLEIQRTEQGDSAMYLCASSFEGDTEAFFGQGTRLTVV.

This chain joins TRBV19 and TRBJ1-2, with TRBD1 as a possible D gene (5 bases). The V and J ends lost 10 bases and 3 bases respectively, with 27 bases between them. Germline V gives CDR1 LNHDA, CDR2 SQIVND (reference sequence). The CDR3 spans 17 residues. CDR3 region: CATSNQGPGMKDYGYTF. The CDR3 nucleotides read TGTGCCACCTCTAATCAAGGGCCAGGGATGAAGGACTATGGCTACACCTTC.

The chain recombines TRBV12-3 or TRBV12-4 with TRBJ2-2, with no clear D. CDR3 length equals 15 residues. The V and J ends lost 6 bases and 3 bases respectively, with 14 bases between them. CDR3 sequence reads: CASSAPGRYTGELFF. In DNA form, the CDR3 reads TGTGCCAGCAGCGCCCCTGGCAGGTACACCGGGGAGCTGTTTTTT.

The chain recombines TRBV18 with TRBJ1-1; possible D gene TRBD1, 5 bases. Germline CDR1 KGHSH, CDR2 LQKENI. V was trimmed by 3 bases and J by 0 bases, leaving 14 bases between them. The CDR3 loop spans 16 amino acids. This CDR3 reads CASSPRGAVMNTEAFF. The DNA for the CDR3 is TGTGCCAGCTCACCCCGTGGGGCCGTAATGAACACTGAAGCTTTCTTT.

The V and J genes are TRBV30 and TRBJ1-1; TRBD1 matches at 7 bases. The CDR3 is 14 amino acids. Germline CDR1 and CDR2: GTSNPN and SVGIG (reference sequence). Trimming at V came to 2 bases and at J to 0 bases, leaving 3 bases not matched to a gene. The CDR3 spells CAWSWGTVNTEAFF. DNA for the CDR3: TGTGCCTGGAGTTGGGGGACAGTGAACACTGAAGCTTTCTTT.

This chain uses TRBV5-6 with TRBJ2-2; no clear D gene. The CDR3 contains 17 residues. Germline V gene sequence: CDR1 SGHDT, CDR2 YYEEEE. V was clipped by 1 base and J by 6 bases, with 19 bases between them. CDR3 nucleotides: TGTGCCAGCAGCTTGTTCGGTTCTCCACCCAACGCCGGGGAGCTGTTTTTT. Its translation: CASSLFGSPPNAGELFF.